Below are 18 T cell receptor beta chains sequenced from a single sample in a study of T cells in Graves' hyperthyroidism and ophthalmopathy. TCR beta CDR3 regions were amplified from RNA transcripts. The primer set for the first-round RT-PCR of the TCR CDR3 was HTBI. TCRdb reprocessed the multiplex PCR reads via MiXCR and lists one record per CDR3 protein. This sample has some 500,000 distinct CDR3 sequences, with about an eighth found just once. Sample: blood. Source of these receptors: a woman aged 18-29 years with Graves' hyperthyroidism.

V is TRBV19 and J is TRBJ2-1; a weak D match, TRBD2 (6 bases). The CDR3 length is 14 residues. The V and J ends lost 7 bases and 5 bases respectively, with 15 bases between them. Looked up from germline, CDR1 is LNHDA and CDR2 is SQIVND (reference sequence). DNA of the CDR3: TGTGCCAGTAAGGTCGGGGGACCCCACAATGAGCAGTTCTTC. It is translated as CASKVGGPHNEQFF. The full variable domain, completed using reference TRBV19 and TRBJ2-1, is DGGITQSPKYLFRKEGQNVTLSCEQNLNHDAMYWYRQDPGQGLRLIYYSQIVNDFQKGDIAEGYSVSREKKESFPLTVTSAQKNPTAFYLCASKVGGPHNEQFFGPGTRLTVL.

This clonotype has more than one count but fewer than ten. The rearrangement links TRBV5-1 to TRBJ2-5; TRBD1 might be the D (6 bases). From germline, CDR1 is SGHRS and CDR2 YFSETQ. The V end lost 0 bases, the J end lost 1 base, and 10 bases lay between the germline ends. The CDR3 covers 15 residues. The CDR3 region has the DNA TGCGCCAGCAGCTTGGCCGGACAGATCCAAGAGACCCAGTACTTC. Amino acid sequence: CASSLAGQIQETQYF.

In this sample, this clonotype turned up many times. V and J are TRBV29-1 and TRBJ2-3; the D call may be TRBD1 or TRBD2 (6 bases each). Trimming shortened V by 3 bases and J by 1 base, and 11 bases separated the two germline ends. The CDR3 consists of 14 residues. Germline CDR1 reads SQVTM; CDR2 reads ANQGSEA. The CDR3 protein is CSVEEGGGTDTQYF. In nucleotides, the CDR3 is TGCAGCGTTGAGGAGGGGGGAGGCACAGATACGCAGTATTTT.

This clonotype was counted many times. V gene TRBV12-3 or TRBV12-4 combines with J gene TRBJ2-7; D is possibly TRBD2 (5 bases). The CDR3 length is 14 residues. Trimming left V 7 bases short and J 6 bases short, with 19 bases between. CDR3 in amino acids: CASTIDGGPCEQYF. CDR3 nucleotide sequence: TGTGCCAGCACCATTGATGGAGGCCCCTGCGAGCAGTACTTC.

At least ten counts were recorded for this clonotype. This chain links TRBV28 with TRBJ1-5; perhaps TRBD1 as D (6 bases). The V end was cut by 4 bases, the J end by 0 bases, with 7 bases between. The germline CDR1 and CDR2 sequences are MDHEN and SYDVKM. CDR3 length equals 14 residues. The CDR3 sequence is CASSWGHSNQPQHF. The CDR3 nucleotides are TGTGCCAGCAGTTGGGGACATAGCAATCAGCCCCAGCATTTT.

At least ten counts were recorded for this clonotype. This chain's CDR3 is CASSAGEGWDGYTF. DNA of the CDR3: TGTGCCAGCAGCGCCGGGGAGGGTTGGGATGGCTACACCTTC. This chain links TRBV9 with TRBJ1-2; D is undetermined. The CDR3 sequence is 14 residues long. Germline V lookup: CDR1 SGDLS, CDR2 YYNGEE. V lost 3 bases to trimming and J lost 6 bases, with 15 bases between them.

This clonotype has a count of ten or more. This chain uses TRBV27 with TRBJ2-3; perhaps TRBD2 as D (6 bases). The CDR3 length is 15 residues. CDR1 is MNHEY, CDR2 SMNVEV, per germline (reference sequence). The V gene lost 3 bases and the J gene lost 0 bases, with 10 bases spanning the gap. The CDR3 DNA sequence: TGTGCCAGCAGTTTGTCTAGCGCCAGCACAGATACGCAGTATTTT. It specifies CASSLSSASTDTQYF.

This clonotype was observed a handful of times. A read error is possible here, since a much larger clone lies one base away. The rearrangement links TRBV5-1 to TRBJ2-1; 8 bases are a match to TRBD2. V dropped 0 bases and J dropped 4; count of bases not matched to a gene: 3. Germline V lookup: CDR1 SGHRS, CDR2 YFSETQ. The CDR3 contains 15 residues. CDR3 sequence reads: CASSLETSAYNEQFF. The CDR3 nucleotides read TGCGCCAGCAGCTTGGAGACTAGCGCTTACAATGAGCAGTTCTTC. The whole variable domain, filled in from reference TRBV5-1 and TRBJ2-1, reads KAGVTQTPRYLIKTRGQQVTLSCSPISGHRSVSWYQQTPGQGLQFLFEYFSETQRNKGNFPGRFSGRQFSNSRSEMNVSTLELGDSALYLCASSLETSAYNEQFFGPGTRLTVL.

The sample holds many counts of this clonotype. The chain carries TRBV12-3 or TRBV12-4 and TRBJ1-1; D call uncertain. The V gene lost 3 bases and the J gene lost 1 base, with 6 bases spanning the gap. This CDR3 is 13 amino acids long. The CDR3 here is CASSFYRNTEAFF. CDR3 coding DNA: TGTGCCAGCAGTTTCTATAGGAACACTGAAGCTTTCTTT.

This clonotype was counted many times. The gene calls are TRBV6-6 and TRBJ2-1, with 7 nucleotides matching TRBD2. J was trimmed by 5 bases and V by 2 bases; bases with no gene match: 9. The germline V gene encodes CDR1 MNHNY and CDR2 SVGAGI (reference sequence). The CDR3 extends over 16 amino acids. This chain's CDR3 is CASSYTSALNDNEQFF. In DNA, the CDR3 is TGTGCCAGCAGTTACACTAGCGCCCTCAACGACAATGAGCAGTTCTTC.

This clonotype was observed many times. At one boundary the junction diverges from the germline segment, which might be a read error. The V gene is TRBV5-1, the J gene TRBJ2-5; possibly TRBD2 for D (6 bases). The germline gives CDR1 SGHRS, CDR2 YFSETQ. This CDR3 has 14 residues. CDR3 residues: CASSLDRGQETQYF. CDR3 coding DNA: TGTGCCAGCAGCTTAGATCGGGGGCAAGAGACCCAGTACTTC.

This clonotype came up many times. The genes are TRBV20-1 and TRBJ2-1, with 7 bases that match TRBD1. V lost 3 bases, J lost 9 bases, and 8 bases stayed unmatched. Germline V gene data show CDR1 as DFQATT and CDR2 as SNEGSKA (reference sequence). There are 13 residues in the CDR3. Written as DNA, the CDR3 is TGCAGTGCTAGCCCGGACAGGAGCTTTGAGCAGTTCTTC. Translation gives CSASPDRSFEQFF.

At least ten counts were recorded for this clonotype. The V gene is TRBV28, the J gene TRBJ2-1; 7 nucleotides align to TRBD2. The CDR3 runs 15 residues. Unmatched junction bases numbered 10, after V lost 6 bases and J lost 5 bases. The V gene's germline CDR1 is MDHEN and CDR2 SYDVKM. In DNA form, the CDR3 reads TGTGCCAGCAGCCTAACTAGCGTCACAGACAATGAGCAGTTCTTC. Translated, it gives CASSLTSVTDNEQFF.

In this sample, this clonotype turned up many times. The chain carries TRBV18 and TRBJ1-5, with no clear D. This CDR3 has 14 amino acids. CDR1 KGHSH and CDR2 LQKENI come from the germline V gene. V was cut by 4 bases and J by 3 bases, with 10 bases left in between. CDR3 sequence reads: CASSRAGTNQPQHF. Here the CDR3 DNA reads TGTGCCAGCTCACGAGCAGGTACCAATCAGCCCCAGCATTTT. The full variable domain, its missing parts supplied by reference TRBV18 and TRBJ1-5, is NAGVMQNPRHLVRRRGQEARLRCSPMKGHSHVYWYRQLPEEGLKFMVYLQKENIIDESGMPKERFSAEFPKEGPSILRIQQVVRGDSAAYFCASSRAGTNQPQHFGDGTRLSIL.

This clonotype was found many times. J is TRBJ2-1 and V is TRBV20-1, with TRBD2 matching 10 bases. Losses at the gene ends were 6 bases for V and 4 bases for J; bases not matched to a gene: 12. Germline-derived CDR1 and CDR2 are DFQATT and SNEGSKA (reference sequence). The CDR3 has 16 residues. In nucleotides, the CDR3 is TGCAGTGCCCAGACCCCTAGCGGGAGTACTTACAATGAGCAGTTCTTC. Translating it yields CSAQTPSGSTYNEQFF.

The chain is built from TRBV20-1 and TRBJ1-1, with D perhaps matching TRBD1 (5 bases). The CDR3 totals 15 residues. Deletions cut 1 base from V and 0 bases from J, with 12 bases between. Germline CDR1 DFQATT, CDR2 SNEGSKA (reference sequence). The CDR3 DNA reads TGCAGTGCTAGAGCGGGACCCAGTATGAACACTGAAGCTTTCTTT. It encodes CSARAGPSMNTEAFF.

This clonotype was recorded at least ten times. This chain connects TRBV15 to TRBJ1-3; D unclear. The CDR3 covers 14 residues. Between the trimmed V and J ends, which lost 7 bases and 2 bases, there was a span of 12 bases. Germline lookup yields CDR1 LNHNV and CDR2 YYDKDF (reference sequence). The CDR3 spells CATKEGNTGNTIYF. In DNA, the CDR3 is TGTGCCACCAAAGAGGGAAATACTGGAAACACCATATATTTT. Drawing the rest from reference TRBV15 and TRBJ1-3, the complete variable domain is DAMVIQNPRYQVTQFGKPVTLSCSQTLNHNVMYWYQQKSSQAPKLLFHYYDKDFNNEADTPDNFQSRRPNTSFCFLDIRSPGLGDTAMYLCATKEGNTGNTIYFGEGSWLTVV.

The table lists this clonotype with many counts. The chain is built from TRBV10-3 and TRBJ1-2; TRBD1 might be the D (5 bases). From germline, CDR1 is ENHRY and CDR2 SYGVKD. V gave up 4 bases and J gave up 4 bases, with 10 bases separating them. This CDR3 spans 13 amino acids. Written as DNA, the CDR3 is TGTGCCATCAGTGGTCCCGGGGGCTATGGCTACACCTTC. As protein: CAISGPGGYGYTF.